This T cell receptor (beta chain) was captured in a study of control samples from healthy donors and cancer patients. Repertoires were generated with immunoSEQ multiplex PCR, while TCRdb's copy carries only in-frame clones and drops some. The sample yields over 100,000 clones, roughly 92% seen once. Per the germline V gene, CDR1 is MNHEY and CDR2 is SMNVEV (reference sequence). This CDR3 has 11 residues. Trimming removed 6 bases from V and 7 bases from J, with 9 bases in between. The sample consisted of blood. The sequence derives from a man aged 18 to 29 in good health. V gene TRBV27 combines with J gene TRBJ1-1, with D tentatively TRBD1 (5 bases). The DNA of the CDR3 is TGTGCCAGCAGCTGGGGGGATGAAGCTTTCTTT. Translation: CASSWGDEAFF.